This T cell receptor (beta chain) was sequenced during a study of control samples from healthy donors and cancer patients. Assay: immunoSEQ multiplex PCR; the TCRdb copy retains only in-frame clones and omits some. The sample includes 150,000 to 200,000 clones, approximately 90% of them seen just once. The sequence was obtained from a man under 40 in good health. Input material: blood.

The CDR3 protein is CASSYREGQPHYGYTF. In nucleotides, the CDR3 is TGTGCCAGCAGCTATAGAGAGGGACAGCCCCACTATGGCTACACCTTC. This chain connects TRBV13 to TRBJ1-2; 7 bases fit TRBD1. The CDR3 runs 16 residues. Trimming removed 4 bases from V and 3 bases from J; junction bases left unmatched: 11. Germline CDR1 is PRHDT and CDR2 is FYEKMQ (reference sequence).